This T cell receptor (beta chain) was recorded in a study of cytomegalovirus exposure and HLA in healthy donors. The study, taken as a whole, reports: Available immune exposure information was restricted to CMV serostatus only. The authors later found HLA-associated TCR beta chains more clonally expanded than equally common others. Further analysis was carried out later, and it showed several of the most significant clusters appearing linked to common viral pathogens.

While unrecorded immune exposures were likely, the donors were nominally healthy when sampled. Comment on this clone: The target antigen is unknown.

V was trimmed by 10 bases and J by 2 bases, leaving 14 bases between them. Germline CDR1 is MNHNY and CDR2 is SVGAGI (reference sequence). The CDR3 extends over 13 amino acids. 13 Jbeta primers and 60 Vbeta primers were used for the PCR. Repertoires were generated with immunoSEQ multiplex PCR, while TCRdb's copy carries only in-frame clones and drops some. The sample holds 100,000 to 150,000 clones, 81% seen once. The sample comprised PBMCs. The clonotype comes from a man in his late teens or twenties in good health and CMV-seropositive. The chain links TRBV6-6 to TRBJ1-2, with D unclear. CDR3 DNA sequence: TGTGCCACCGATGATCGGCGGAACTATGGCTACACCTTC. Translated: CATDDRRNYGYTF.